This T cell receptor beta chain was retrieved from a study of blood T cell repertoires in COVID-19. The repertoire was sequenced with immunoSEQ multiplex PCR; TCRdb's copy has only in-frame clones and lacks some. This repertoire shows 65,000 to 75,000 clones, around 75% found once; its top ten account for around 21%. Germline V gene sequence: CDR1 SEHNR, CDR2 FQNEAQ (reference sequence). Trimming removed 4 bases at V and 1 base at J, with 10 bases between. CDR3 size: 15 residues. The origin of this receptor is a man between 65 and 85 years old with acute or convalescent COVID-19. The sequencing input was peripheral blood. J is TRBJ2-2 and V is TRBV7-9; possibly TRBD1 for D (5 bases). CDR3 sequence reads: CASSYGQWNTGELFF. The CDR3, as DNA: TGTGCCAGCAGCTACGGACAATGGAACACCGGGGAGCTGTTTTTT. Based on the CDR3 plus reference TRBV7-9 and TRBJ2-2, the full variable domain is DTGVSQNPRHKITKRGQNVTFRCDPISEHNRLYWYRQTLGQGPEFLTYFQNEAQLEKSRLLSDRFSAERPKGSFSTLEIQRTEQGDSAMYLCASSYGQWNTGELFFGEGSRLTVL.